The present T cell receptor beta chain was sequenced within a study of blood T cell repertoires in COVID-19. Produced via immunoSEQ multiplex PCR; TCRdb's table is partial and in-frame only. The table includes 120,000 or so clones, about 84% detected once. CDR1 is SGHTA, CDR2 FQGNSA, per germline. This CDR3 contains 13 residues. V shed 4 bases and J shed 0 bases, with 6 bases lying between them. The sequence came from a man in his sixties with acute or convalescent COVID-19. The sequencing input was peripheral blood. The chain has TRBV7-2 and TRBJ1-1; D unclear. CDR3 sequence: CASSSTVNTEAFF. In nucleotides, the CDR3 is TGTGCCAGCAGCTCTACGGTGAACACTGAAGCTTTCTTT. The entire variable domain, with the rest obtained from reference TRBV7-2 and TRBJ1-1, is as follows: GAGVSQSPSNKVTEKGKDVELRCDPISGHTALYWYRQSLGQGLEFLIYFQGNSAPDKSGLPSDRFSAERTGGSVSTLTIQRTQQEDSAVYLCASSSTVNTEAFFGQGTRLTVV.